This T cell receptor beta chain was captured by sequencing in a study of CD8 T cells in Susac syndrome. Overall study results and limits: Acknowledgment was made by the study that its TCR sequencing and HLA analysis involved a relatively small number of individuals.

When the RNA was reverse transcribed, random hexamers were used with an input of 0.5 to 1 ug. Amplification of TCR beta CDR3 was carried out by immunoSEQ multiplex PCR, which covered 54 Vbeta and 13 Jbeta segments. TCRdb redid the calling of the immunoSEQ multiplex PCR reads with MiXCR, one entry per CDR3 protein. Among approximately 140,000 distinct CDR3 sequences listed, around 95% were seen once. Germline CDR1 DFQATT, CDR2 SNEGSKA (reference sequence). The CDR3 is made up of 12 amino acids. The V gene lost 8 bases and the J gene lost 7 bases, with 17 bases spanning the gap. Sequencing targeted TCR beta in T cells from blood (CD8+ and CD4+). Concerning this clonotype: The antigen is not known.

The material sequenced was CD4+ T cells from PBMCs. The J gene is TRBJ1-2, the V gene TRBV20-1, with a possible D match to TRBD1 (5 bases). The TCR comes from a human donor with multiple sclerosis. Here the CDR3 reads CSPRPPGLGYTF. CDR3 in DNA: TGCAGTCCGCGCCCCCCGGGGCTTGGCTACACCTTC.